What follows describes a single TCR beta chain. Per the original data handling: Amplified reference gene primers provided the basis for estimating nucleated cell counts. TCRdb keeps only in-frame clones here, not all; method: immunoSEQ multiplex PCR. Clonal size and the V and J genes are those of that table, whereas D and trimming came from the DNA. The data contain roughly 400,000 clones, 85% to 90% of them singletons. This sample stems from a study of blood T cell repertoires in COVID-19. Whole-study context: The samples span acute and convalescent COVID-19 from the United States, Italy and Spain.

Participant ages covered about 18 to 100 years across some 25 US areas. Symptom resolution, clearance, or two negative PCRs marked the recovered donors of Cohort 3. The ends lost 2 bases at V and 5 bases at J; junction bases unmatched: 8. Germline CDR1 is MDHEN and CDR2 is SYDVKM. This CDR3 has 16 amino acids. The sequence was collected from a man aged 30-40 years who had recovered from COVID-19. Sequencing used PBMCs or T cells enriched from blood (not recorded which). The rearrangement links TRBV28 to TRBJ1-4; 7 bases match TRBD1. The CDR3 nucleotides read TGTGCCAGCAGTTTACTTAGGGGACAGCCAAATGAAAAACTGTTTTTT. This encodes CASSLLRGQPNEKLFF.